This T cell receptor beta chain was recovered during a study of blood T cell repertoires in COVID-19. Overall study: Italy, Spain and the United States were the sources of the convalescent and acute COVID-19 samples. In each case, the material was cDNA or gDNA derived from T cells, B-cell-depleted T cells, or PBMCs.

Original analysis: The assay estimated nucleated cells by amplifying reference gene primers. Measured with immunoSEQ multiplex PCR; TCRdb has only the in-frame clones, and not every one. V, J and clone size reflect that table, while D and trimming were determined from the DNA. The sample records 140,000 to 150,000 clones, about 85% being singletons. There are 15 residues in the CDR3. Trimming stripped 0 bases from V and 3 bases from J, with 11 bases between. Germline CDR1 reads MNHEY; CDR2 reads SVGEGT. J is TRBJ1-2 and V is TRBV6-2 or TRBV6-3; a possible D gene is TRBD1 (6 bases). The sample consisted of peripheral blood. The TCR sequence derives from a human donor in a cohort sampled during active COVID-19. CDR3 in amino acids: CASSYSGQTYYGYTF. DNA for the CDR3: TGTGCCAGCAGTTACTCAGGACAGACTTACTATGGCTACACCTTC.